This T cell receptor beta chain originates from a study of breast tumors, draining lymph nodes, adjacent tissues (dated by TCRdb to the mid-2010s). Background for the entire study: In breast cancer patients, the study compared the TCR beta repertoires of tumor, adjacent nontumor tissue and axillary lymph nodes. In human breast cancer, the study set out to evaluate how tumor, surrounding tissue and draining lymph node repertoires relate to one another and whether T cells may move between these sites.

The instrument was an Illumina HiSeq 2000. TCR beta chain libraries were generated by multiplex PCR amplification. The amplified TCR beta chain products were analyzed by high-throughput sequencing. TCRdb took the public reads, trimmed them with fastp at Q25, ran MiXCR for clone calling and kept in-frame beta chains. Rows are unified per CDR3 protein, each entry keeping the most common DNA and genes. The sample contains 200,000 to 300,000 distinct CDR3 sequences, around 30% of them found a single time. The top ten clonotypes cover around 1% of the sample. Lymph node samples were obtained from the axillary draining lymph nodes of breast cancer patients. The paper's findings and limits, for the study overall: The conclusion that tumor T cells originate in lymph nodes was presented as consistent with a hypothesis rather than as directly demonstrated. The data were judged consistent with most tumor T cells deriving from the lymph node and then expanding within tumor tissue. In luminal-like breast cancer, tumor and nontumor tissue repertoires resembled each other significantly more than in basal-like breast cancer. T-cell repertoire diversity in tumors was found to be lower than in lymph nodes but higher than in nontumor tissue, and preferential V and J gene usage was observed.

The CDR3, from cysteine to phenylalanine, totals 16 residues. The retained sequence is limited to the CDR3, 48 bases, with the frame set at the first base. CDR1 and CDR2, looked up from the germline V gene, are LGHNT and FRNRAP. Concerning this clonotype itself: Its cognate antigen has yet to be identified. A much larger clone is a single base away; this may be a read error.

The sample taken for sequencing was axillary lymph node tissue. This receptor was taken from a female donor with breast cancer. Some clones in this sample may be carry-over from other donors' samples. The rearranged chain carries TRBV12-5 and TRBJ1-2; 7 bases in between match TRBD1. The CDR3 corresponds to CASGLVGGEWTYGYAF. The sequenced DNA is TGTGCTAGTGGTTTGGTAGGGGGCGAGTGGACTTATGGCTACGCCTTC.